Below are 9 T cell receptor beta chains sequenced from a single sample in a study of shared clonotypes between healthy human individuals. Terminally differentiated effector memory CD45RA+ cells were left out of the naive CD8 fraction, which was CD45RO-negative and positively selected for CCR7. Some clones are missing from TCRdb's copy, which holds only in-frame ones; the method was immunoSEQ multiplex PCR. The sample lists about 2 million clones; approximately 95% were seen once. The specimen was naive CD8+ T cells sorted from blood. The receptor set was obtained from a man between 18 and 35 years old in good health.

The chain couples TRBV28 to TRBJ2-7, with D possibly matching TRBD1 (6 bases). Germline V gene data show CDR1 as MDHEN and CDR2 as SYDVKM. The CDR3 is 17 amino acids. V lost 5 bases and J 2 bases, leaving 22 bases between the germline ends. In nucleotides, the CDR3 is TGTGCCAGCAGTGGGGGCTTGCGATACTCGGATCCCTACGAGCAGTACTTC. Its protein product is CASSGGLRYSDPYEQYF. The whole variable domain, filled in from reference TRBV28 and TRBJ2-7, reads DVKVTQSSRYLVKRTGEKVFLECVQDMDHENMFWYRQDPGLGLRLIYFSYDVKMKEKGDIPEGYSVSREKKERFSLILESASTNQTSMYLCASSGGLRYSDPYEQYFGPGTRLTVT.

This clone has just one count. The J gene is TRBJ2-7, the V gene TRBV6-5; the D is unclear. Germline values: CDR1 MNHEY, CDR2 SVGAGI. The CDR3 sequence is 14 residues long. V was pared by 2 bases and J by 2 bases, with 10 bases between. The CDR3: CASSYISQTYEQYF. The DNA for the CDR3 is TGTGCCAGCAGTTACATCTCCCAGACCTACGAGCAGTACTTC.

V gene TRBV5-6 combines with J gene TRBJ2-7; 7 positions match TRBD2. The germline CDR1 and CDR2 sequences are SGHDT and YYEEEE. The CDR3 length is 14 residues. With 0 bases clipped from V and 3 bases from J, the junction kept 3 bases outside the gene matches. DNA for the CDR3: TGTGCCAGCAGCTTGGGTGCGGGGGTCTACGAGCAGTACTTC. Its protein product is CASSLGAGVYEQYF.

The chain carries TRBV4-1 and TRBJ2-3; the D gene is possibly TRBD2 (6 bases). The CDR3 sequence is 15 residues long. Looked up from germline, CDR1 is MGHRA and CDR2 is YSYEKL. Trimming cost V 1 base and J 6 bases, with 14 bases left between them. The CDR3 reads CASSQVTGEVDTQYF. CDR3 DNA sequence: TGCGCCAGCAGCCAAGTTACGGGGGAGGTGGATACGCAGTATTTT.

The rearrangement joins TRBV7-9 to TRBJ2-3, with D unresolved. Germline CDR1 and CDR2: SEHNR and FQNEAQ (reference sequence). The CDR3 extends over 15 amino acids. V lost 6 bases and J lost 2, with 15 bases in between. The CDR3 DNA reads as TGTGCCAGCAGTCCAACCGACCGAGACACAGATACGCAGTATTTT. It encodes CASSPTDRDTDTQYF. Combining the CDR3 with reference TRBV7-9 and TRBJ2-3 gives the whole variable domain DTGVSQNPRHKITKRGQNVTFRCDPISEHNRLYWYRQTLGQGPEFLTYFQNEAQLEKSRLLSDRFSAERPKGSFSTLEIQRTEQGDSAMYLCASSPTDRDTDTQYFGPGTRLTVL.

Here the CDR3 DNA reads TGTGCCAGCACTACCTCGTTTGGTAATGAAAAACTGTTTTTT. It specifies CASTTSFGNEKLFF. The chain joins TRBV6-1 to TRBJ1-4; D gene unclear. V lost 7 bases and J 4 bases, leaving 13 bases between the germline ends. The germline CDR1 and CDR2 sequences are MNHNS and SASEGT. The CDR3 spans 14 residues.

The chain carries TRBV4-3 and TRBJ2-1, with TRBD2 matching 7 bases. Germline lookup yields CDR1 LGHNA and CDR2 YSLEER. Trimming took 5 bases from V and 6 from J; bases not matched to a gene: 22. This CDR3 has 19 residues. This chain's CDR3 is CASSSFIASGSLPGNEQFF. The DNA of the CDR3 is TGCGCCAGCAGCTCGTTTATTGCTAGCGGAAGCCTACCTGGCAATGAGCAGTTCTTC.

The gene calls are TRBV28 and TRBJ1-1; the D gene is possibly TRBD1 (5 bases). V was pared by 6 bases and J by 3 bases, with 11 bases between. CDR3 length: 13 amino acids. Germline values: CDR1 MDHEN, CDR2 SYDVKM. CDR3: CASRGLSDTEAFF. The CDR3 DNA reads as TGTGCCAGCAGGGGGCTTTCGGACACTGAAGCTTTCTTT. Full variable domain (remainder filled in from reference TRBV28 and TRBJ1-1): DVKVTQSSRYLVKRTGEKVFLECVQDMDHENMFWYRQDPGLGLRLIYFSYDVKMKEKGDIPEGYSVSREKKERFSLILESASTNQTSMYLCASRGLSDTEAFFGQGTRLTVV.

This clone is a singleton in its sample. J is TRBJ2-3 and V is TRBV6-1, with 10 nucleotides matching TRBD1. The CDR3 loop spans 15 amino acids. Trimming took 1 base from V and 11 from J; bases not matched to a gene: 9. Germline V gene data show CDR1 as MNHNS and CDR2 as SASEGT. The CDR3 DNA sequence: TGTGCCAGCAGTGAAGAGCGGGGACAGGGGTATGGGCAGTATTTT. It specifies CASSEERGQGYGQYF.